This T cell receptor beta chain was profiled in a study of OX40 agonist ivuxolimab in advanced cancers. Study overall: Ivuxolimab, which is an agonistic anti-OX40 (CD134) antibody, was administered to the patients.

At baseline, cycle 4 day 1, and cycle 7 day 1, blood was sampled. Generated by immunoSEQ multiplex PCR, the TCRdb table keeps only in-frame clones and is missing some. This table holds about 41,000 clones, 70% to 90% found once. The germline gives CDR1 MNHEY, CDR2 SMNVEV (reference sequence). Trimming shortened V by 5 bases and J by 7 bases, and 20 bases separated the two germline ends. The CDR3 is 15 residues long. The sample in question was CD4+ or CD8+ T cells sorted from blood, obtained in a trial of the OX40 agonist ivuxolimab. The chain combines TRBV27 with TRBJ1-2, with D perhaps TRBD1 (6 bases). This receptor was taken from an adult with an advanced solid tumor such as melanoma, head and neck, liver or kidney cancer. The chain's CDR3 is CASSLPGPQGGGYTF. Here the CDR3 DNA reads TGTGCCAGCAGTCTCCCGGGACCCCAAGGGGGTGGCTACACCTTC.